Below are 20 T cell receptor beta chains sequenced from a single sample in a study of T cell changes during pregnancy in multiple sclerosis. Clones were sequenced by immunoSEQ multiplex PCR, and TCRdb holds only the in-frame ones, with some missing. The sample has approximately 30,000 clones, roughly nine tenths seen once. The sample consisted of CD8+ T cells from peripheral blood mononuclear cells, taken before pregnancy. Source of these receptors: a female donor with multiple sclerosis, enrolled in a pregnancy study.

This clone appeared a single time. The V and J genes are TRBV4-1 and TRBJ1-2; 10 bases fit TRBD1. CDR1 and CDR2 (germline): MGHRA, YSYEKL. With V trimmed by 4 bases and J by 8 bases, 10 bases remained unmatched. The CDR3 runs 15 residues. The CDR3, as DNA: TGCGCCAGCAGCCTGGCTGGGGACAGGGGAATCGGCTACACCTTC. Translation: CASSLAGDRGIGYTF.

CDR3 sequence reads: CASSLGAAPTTKRYNEQFF. For the CDR3, the DNA is TGCGCCAGCAGCCTAGGGGCAGCGCCGACGACCAAACGTTACAATGAGCAGTTCTTC. The gene calls are TRBV4-1 and TRBJ2-1; the D gene is possibly TRBD1 (5 bases). The CDR3 extends over 19 amino acids. Trimming removed 4 bases at V and 4 bases at J, with 26 bases between. Germline loops: CDR1 MGHRA, CDR2 YSYEKL.

This rearrangement joins TRBV25-1 to TRBJ2-7, with TRBD1 matching over 9 bases. Germline CDR1 reads MGHDK; CDR2 reads SYGVNS. The V gene end was trimmed by 1 base and the J gene end by 8 bases; junction bases not matched to a gene: 6. The CDR3 is made up of 14 amino acids. Written as DNA, the CDR3 is TGTGCCAGCAGTGAATGGGGGACAGGGTCACAGCAGTACTTC. Encoded protein: CASSEWGTGSQQYF.

The chain has TRBV6-6 and TRBJ1-3; D uncertain. The length of the CDR3 is 12 residues. Trimming removed 6 bases from V and 8 bases from J, with 11 bases in between. From germline, CDR1 is MNHNY and CDR2 SVGAGI (reference sequence). The CDR3 nucleotides are TGTGCCAGCAGCTTCATGTCGGACACCATATATTTT. As protein: CASSFMSDTIYF.

The V call is TRBV7-9, the J call TRBJ2-1; D is uncertain. The germline CDR1 and CDR2 sequences are SEHNR and FQNEAQ (reference sequence). V shed 1 base and J shed 4 bases, with 11 bases lying between them. The CDR3 sequence is 15 residues long. CDR3 loop: CASSLEPFGYNEQFF. CDR3 nucleotides: TGTGCCAGCAGCTTAGAGCCCTTCGGGTACAATGAGCAGTTCTTC.

The CDR3 reads CASSSTGEISYNEQFF. CDR3 coding DNA: TGTGCCAGCAGCTCAACAGGGGAGATCTCCTACAATGAGCAGTTCTTC. The chain has TRBV9 and TRBJ2-1, with TRBD1 identical over 7 bases. Germline values: CDR1 SGDLS, CDR2 YYNGEE. The CDR3 is 16 amino acids. V lost 4 bases and J lost 0; bases outside the gene matches: 7.

This clone was seen a single time. The chain has TRBV19 and TRBJ1-1; unclear D gene. The CDR3 is 11 amino acids. V was pared by 2 bases and J by 7 bases, with 5 bases between. Per the germline V gene, CDR1 is LNHDA and CDR2 is SQIVND (reference sequence). The CDR3 DNA reads TGTGCCAGTAGTATATCCCGTGAAGCTTTCTTT. The encoded protein is CASSISREAFF.

This clone was picked up one time. For the CDR3, the DNA is TGCGCCAGCAGCCCCACGGGGCAGGGGGCGCGGGGTTATGGCTACACCTTC. Protein product: CASSPTGQGARGYGYTF. The chain uses TRBV4-3 and TRBJ1-2, with 8 bases aligning to TRBD1. The CDR3 covers 17 residues. Germline trimming cut 4 bases from V and 5 bases from J; bases unmatched to any gene: 15. The germline gives CDR1 LGHNA, CDR2 YSLEER.

This chain uses TRBV2 with TRBJ2-1; a weak D match, TRBD1 (6 bases). V lost 4 bases, J lost 3 bases, and 13 bases lay in between. In germline, CDR1 is SNHLY, CDR2 FYNNEI. This CDR3 has 15 residues. In DNA, the CDR3 is TGTGCCAGCAGTGGGACAGTTCATTACTACAATGAGCAGTTCTTC. Translated, it gives CASSGTVHYYNEQFF.

The rearrangement links TRBV21-1 to TRBJ2-5; the table calls TRBD2, which could not be checked here. TRBV21-1 is a pseudogene locus. CDR3 length: 15 residues. This CDR3 reads CASSKGRREQETQYF. The CDR3 DNA follows: TGTGCCAGCAGCAAAGGGAGGCGCGAGCAAGAGACCCAGTACTTC.

This chain links TRBV6-4 with TRBJ1-1, with TRBD1 identical over 7 bases. From germline, CDR1 is MRHNA and CDR2 SNTAGT. Trimming at V came to 5 bases and at J to 1 base, leaving 4 bases not matched to a gene. The CDR3 sequence is 14 residues long. This CDR3 reads CASSTGTENTEAFF. Written as DNA, the CDR3 is TGTGCCAGCAGTACCGGGACAGAGAACACTGAAGCTTTCTTT.

The genes are TRBV4-1 and TRBJ2-7, with 7 bases aligning to TRBD1. The CDR3 is made up of 15 amino acids. Trimming took 1 base from V and 7 from J; bases not matched to a gene: 10. Germline V gives CDR1 MGHRA, CDR2 YSYEKL. In nucleotides, the CDR3 is TGCGCCAGCAGCCAAGGAGTGACAGGGTTGCGGGAGCAGTACTTC. This translates into CASSQGVTGLREQYF.

The chain is built from TRBV7-8 and TRBJ2-3; D is unclear. V shed 7 bases and J shed 10 bases, with 15 bases lying between them. CDR1 is SGHVS and CDR2 is FQNEAQ in the germline V gene. CDR3 length: 12 residues. The CDR3 region has the DNA TGTGCCAGCACCCCGTCTCCCCGAGCGCAGTATTTT. Translated: CASTPSPRAQYF.

The chain carries TRBV21-1 and TRBJ1-2; the listed D gene, TRBD1, was not tested against the DNA. TRBV21-1 is noted as a pseudogene. The CDR3 covers 15 residues. The DNA for the CDR3 is TGTGCCAGCAGCAAAGCGCTTTACCCCGCAGGTGGCTACACCTTC. This codes for CASSKALYPAGGYTF.

The chain recombines TRBV7-6 with TRBJ2-2; 7 bases are shared with TRBD1. The J segment lost 0 bases and the V segment lost 11 bases, leaving 6 bases of the junction unmatched. The CDR3 extends over 14 amino acids. Looked up from germline, CDR1 is SGHVS and CDR2 is FNYEAQ. The CDR3 region is CAVTGTANTGELFF. In DNA form, the CDR3 reads TGTGCCGTAACCGGGACAGCGAACACCGGGGAGCTGTTTTTT. Based on the CDR3 plus reference TRBV7-6 and TRBJ2-2, the full variable domain is GAGVSQSPRYKVTKRGQDVALRCDPISGHVSLYWYRQALGQGPEFLTYFNYEAQQDKSGLPNDRFSAERPEGSISTLTIQRTEQRDSAMYRCAVTGTANTGELFFGEGSRLTVL.

This clone was detected once. This chain uses TRBV9 with TRBJ1-2; D possibly corresponds to TRBD1 (5 bases). The ends were cut back, 2 bases at V and 8 bases at J, with 16 bases in the middle. This CDR3 is 14 amino acids long. Germline assignment: CDR1 SGDLS and CDR2 YYNGEE. CDR3 DNA: TGTGCCAGCAGCGTGCTCCAGGGTGGTGGAGGCTACACCTTC. It translates to CASSVLQGGGGYTF. Looking up the rest from reference TRBV9 and TRBJ1-2 gives the full variable domain: DSGVTQTPKHLITATGQRVTLRCSPRSGDLSVYWYQQSLDQGLQFLIQYYNGEERAKGNILERFSAQQFPDLHSELNLSSLELGDSALYFCASSVLQGGGGYTFGSGTRLTVV.

The rearrangement joins TRBV27 to TRBJ2-1, with 12 bases fitting TRBD2. The CDR3 has 15 amino acids. Germline-derived CDR1 and CDR2 are MNHEY and SMNVEV (reference sequence). V was pared by 5 bases and J by 8 bases, with 7 bases of the junction left unmatched. The CDR3 coding sequence is TGTGCCAGCAGTCAGACTAGCGGGGGTAGAGATGAGCAGTTCTTC. Encoded protein: CASSQTSGGRDEQFF.

The chain links TRBV4-1 to TRBJ1-2, with 9 nucleotides matching TRBD1. The CDR3 is made up of 17 amino acids. V lost 4 bases, J lost 2 bases, and 11 bases stayed unmatched. From germline, CDR1 is MGHRA and CDR2 YSYEKL. CDR3 sequence reads: CASSPGPGQGANYGYTF. CDR3 sequence (DNA): TGCGCCAGCAGCCCGGGCCCGGGACAGGGAGCGAACTATGGCTACACCTTC.

In this sample, this clone turned up a few times. The chain has TRBV6-5 and TRBJ1-2; perhaps TRBD1 as D (5 bases). Trimming pared 2 bases from V and 5 bases from J, leaving 12 bases between. Germline loops: CDR1 MNHEY, CDR2 SVGAGI. CDR3 length equals 14 residues. This CDR3 is CASSYGGLSYGYTF. The CDR3, as DNA: TGTGCCAGCAGTTACGGGGGACTGTCTTATGGCTACACCTTC.

The J gene is TRBJ1-1, the V gene TRBV27; TRBD1 is a possible D gene (6 bases). The CDR3 length is 17 residues. Germline CDR1 reads MNHEY; CDR2 reads SMNVEV (reference sequence). The V end lost 2 bases, the J end lost 0 bases, and 16 bases lay between the germline ends. The CDR3 sequence is CASSLTLWTALNTEAFF. Here the CDR3 DNA reads TGTGCCAGCAGTTTAACGTTGTGGACAGCCTTGAACACTGAAGCTTTCTTT.